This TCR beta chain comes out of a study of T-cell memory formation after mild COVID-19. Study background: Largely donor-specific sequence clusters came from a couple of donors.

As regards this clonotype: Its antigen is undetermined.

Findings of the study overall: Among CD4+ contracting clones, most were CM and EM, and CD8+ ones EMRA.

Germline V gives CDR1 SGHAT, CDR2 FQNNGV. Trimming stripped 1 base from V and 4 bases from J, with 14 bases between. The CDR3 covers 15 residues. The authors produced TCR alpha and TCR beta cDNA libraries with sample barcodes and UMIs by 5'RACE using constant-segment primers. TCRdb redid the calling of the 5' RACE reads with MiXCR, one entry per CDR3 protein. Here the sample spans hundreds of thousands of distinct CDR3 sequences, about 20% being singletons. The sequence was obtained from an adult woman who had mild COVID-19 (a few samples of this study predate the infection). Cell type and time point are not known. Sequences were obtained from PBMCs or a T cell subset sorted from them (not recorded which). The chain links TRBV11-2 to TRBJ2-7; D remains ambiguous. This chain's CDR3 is CASSLAFSAAYEQYF. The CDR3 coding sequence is TGTGCCAGCAGCTTAGCCTTCTCGGCGGCTTACGAGCAGTACTTC.